This TCR beta chain is drawn from a study of blood T cell repertoires in COVID-19. Study-wide background: Italy, Spain and the United States were the sources of the convalescent and acute COVID-19 samples.

From germline, CDR1 is SGDLS and CDR2 YYNGEE. V lost 0 bases to trimming and J lost 3 bases, with 13 bases between them. The CDR3 is made up of 16 amino acids. This table comes from immunoSEQ multiplex PCR, and its TCRdb copy is limited to in-frame clones, with some not included. The sample records nearly 55,000 clones, roughly 84% being singletons. The chain combines TRBV9 with TRBJ2-1; TRBD2 might be the D (5 bases). The source is a man aged 65 to 85 with active COVID-19. Sequenced: peripheral blood. CDR3: CASSVGEGLDYNEQFF. The CDR3 DNA reads TGTGCCAGCAGCGTAGGAGAGGGATTAGACTACAATGAGCAGTTCTTC. Full variable domain (missing parts from reference TRBV9 and TRBJ2-1): DSGVTQTPKHLITATGQRVTLRCSPRSGDLSVYWYQQSLDQGLQFLIQYYNGEERAKGNILERFSAQQFPDLHSELNLSSLELGDSALYFCASSVGEGLDYNEQFFGPGTRLTVL.